This is a list of T cell receptor beta chains from one sample in a study of CD8 T cells in Susac syndrome. MiXCR, run by TCRdb on the immunoSEQ multiplex PCR reads, gives a single entry per CDR3 protein. The top ten clones hold about 0.28% of a sample with 80,000 or so distinct CDR3 sequences, 85% to 95% of them seen once. The specimen sequenced was CD8+ T cells from PBMCs. These TCRs come from a human donor in good health. CDR3s leave out the opening cysteine and the closing phenylalanine or tryptophan. Fields, in order: V gene, J gene, CDR3 protein.

V: TRBV24-1
J: TRBJ2-2
CDR3: ATSPGTTNTGELF

V: TRBV7-8
J: TRBJ1-6
CDR3: ASSLVGSSSYNSPLH

V: TRBV5-6
J: TRBJ1-2
CDR3: ASSLEVIYGYT

V: TRBV20-1
J: TRBJ1-2
CDR3: SARETEIYGYT

V: TRBV29-1
J: TRBJ1-2
CDR3: SGSRLGQGSYGYT

V: TRBV12-3/TRBV12-4
J: TRBJ1-1
CDR3: ASSPRSTVNTEAF

V: TRBV11-2
J: TRBJ2-1
CDR3: ASSQLWPSGGADEQF

V: TRBV5-6
J: TRBJ2-1
CDR3: ASSSTGMGSYNEQF

V: TRBV5-4
J: TRBJ2-7
CDR3: ASSSDRVEQY

V: TRBV7-2
J: TRBJ1-2
CDR3: ASSFNLDSGHYGYT

V: TRBV7-2
J: TRBJ1-2
CDR3: ASISNGYT

V: TRBV2
J: TRBJ2-1
CDR3: ASRGKYNEQF

V: TRBV7-2
J: TRBJ2-7
CDR3: ASSETFPGDWLVSHEQY

V: TRBV7-9
J: TRBJ2-1
CDR3: ASSARTNNEQF

V: TRBV7-3
J: TRBJ2-1
CDR3: ASSLGDVQF

V: TRBV9
J: TRBJ2-7
CDR3: ASSVRGANSYEQY

V: TRBV9
J: TRBJ2-1
CDR3: ASSVEGVNNEQF

V: TRBV27
J: TRBJ1-2
CDR3: ASSLSGQGILYGYT

V: TRBV29-1
J: TRBJ1-3
CDR3: SVEEGAGGNTIY

V: TRBV20-1
J: TRBJ2-5
CDR3: SARTESRETQY